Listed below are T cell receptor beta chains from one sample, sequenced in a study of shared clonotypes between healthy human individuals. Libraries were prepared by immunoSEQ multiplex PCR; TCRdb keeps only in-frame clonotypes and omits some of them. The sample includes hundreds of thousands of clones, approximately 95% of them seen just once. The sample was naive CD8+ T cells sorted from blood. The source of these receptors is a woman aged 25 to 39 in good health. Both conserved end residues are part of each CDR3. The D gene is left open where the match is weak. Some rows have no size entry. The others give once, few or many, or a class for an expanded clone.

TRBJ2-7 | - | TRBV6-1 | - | CASGDGIYEQYF | TGTGCCAGCGGGGACGGGATATACGAGCAGTACTTC
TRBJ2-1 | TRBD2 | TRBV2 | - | CASSGSPSGPYNEQFF | TGTGCCAGCAGTGGGAGTCCTAGCGGACCCTACAATGAGCAGTTCTTC
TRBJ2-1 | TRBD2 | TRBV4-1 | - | CASSQVPDIGLVYNEQFF | TGCGCCAGCAGCCAAGTCCCGGATATCGGACTAGTGTACAATGAGCAGTTCTTC
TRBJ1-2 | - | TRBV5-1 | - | CASRSRDITSDGYTF | TGCGCCAGCAGATCCCGGGACATAACTTCCGATGGCTACACCTTC
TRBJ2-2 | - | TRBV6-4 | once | CASRQGTLLPANTGELFF | TGTGCCAGCAGGCAGGGGACGCTTTTACCCGCGAACACCGGGGAGCTGTTTTTT
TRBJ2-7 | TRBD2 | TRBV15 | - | CATSRARGVAEQYF | TGTGCCACCAGCAGAGCCCGGGGGGTGGCCGAGCAGTACTTC
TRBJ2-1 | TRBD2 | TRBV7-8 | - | CASSLAGLADYNEQFF | TGTGCCAGCAGCTTAGCGGGACTAGCGGACTACAATGAGCAGTTCTTC
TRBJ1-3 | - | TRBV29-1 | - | CSVVEVRTSGNTIYF | TGCAGCGTTGTAGAGGTCAGGACCTCTGGAAACACCATATATTTT
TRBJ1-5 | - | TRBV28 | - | CASSLQLGQPQHF | TGTGCCAGCAGCCTTCAATTAGGCCAGCCCCAGCATTTT
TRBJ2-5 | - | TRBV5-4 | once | CASSLARAETQYF | TGTGCCAGCAGCTTGGCCAGGGCCGAGACCCAGTACTTC
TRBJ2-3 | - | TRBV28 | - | CASTKFRVLSSTDTQYF | TGTGCCAGCACCAAATTCAGGGTTCTTAGCAGCACAGATACGCAGTATTTT
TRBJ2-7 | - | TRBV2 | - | CATIGGPAVYEQYF | TGTGCCACAATCGGTGGGCCGGCGGTCTACGAGCAGTACTTC
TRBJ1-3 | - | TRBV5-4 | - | CASSLEQDTIYF | TGTGCCAGCAGCTTGGAACAGGACACCATATATTTT
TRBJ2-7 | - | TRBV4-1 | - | CASSQGRGRYEQYF | TGCGCCAGCAGCCAAGGAAGGGGGAGGTACGAGCAGTACTTC
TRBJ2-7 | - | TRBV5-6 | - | CASSLVGQNYEQYF | TGTGCCAGCAGCTTGGTCGGCCAGAACTACGAGCAGTACTTC
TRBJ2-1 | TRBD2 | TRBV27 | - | CASSLTSGRAAGNEFF | TGTGCCAGCAGTTTGACTAGCGGGAGGGCCGCAGGGAATGAGTTCTTC
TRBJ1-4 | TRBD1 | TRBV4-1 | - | CASSQDSDRGEKLFF | TGCGCCAGCAGCCAAGACTCAGACAGGGGTGAAAAACTGTTTTTT
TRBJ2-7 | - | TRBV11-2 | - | CASTDIGTPSYEQYF | TGTGCCAGCACAGACATCGGGACACCTTCCTACGAGCAGTACTTC
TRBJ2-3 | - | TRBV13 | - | CASSFYSGDGPDTQYF | TGTGCCAGCAGCTTCTATTCGGGAGATGGCCCAGATACGCAGTATTTT
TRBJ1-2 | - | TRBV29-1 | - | CSDRTVYGYTF | TGCAGCGACCGGACAGTCTATGGCTACACCTTC
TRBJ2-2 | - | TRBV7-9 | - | CASSSLGLPTTGELFF | TGTGCCAGCAGCTCCCTGGGACTCCCGACCACCGGGGAGCTGTTTTTT
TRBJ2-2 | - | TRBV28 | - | CASSLFSRNTGELFF | TGTGCCAGCAGTTTATTTTCCAGGAACACCGGGGAGCTGTTTTTT
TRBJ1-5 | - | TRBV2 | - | CASSEAGAEDQPQHF | TGTGCCAGCAGTGAAGCAGGGGCTGAAGATCAGCCCCAGCATTTT
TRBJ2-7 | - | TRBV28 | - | CASLNRGADYEQYF | TGTGCCAGCCTTAACCGGGGGGCGGACTACGAGCAGTACTTC